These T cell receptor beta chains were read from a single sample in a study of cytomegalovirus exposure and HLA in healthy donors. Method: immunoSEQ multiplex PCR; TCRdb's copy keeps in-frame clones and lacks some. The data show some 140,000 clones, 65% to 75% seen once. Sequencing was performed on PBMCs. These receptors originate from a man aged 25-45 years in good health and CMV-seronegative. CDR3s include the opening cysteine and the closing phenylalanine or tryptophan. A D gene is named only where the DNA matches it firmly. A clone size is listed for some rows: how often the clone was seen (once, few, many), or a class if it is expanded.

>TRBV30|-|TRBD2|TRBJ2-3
CAWSGGTSTDTQYF
TGTGCCTGGAGCGGGGGGACTAGCACAGATACGCAGTATTTT
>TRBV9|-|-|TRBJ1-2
CASSGDGGGRYGYTF
TGTGCCAGCAGCGGGGATGGGGGAGGGAGATATGGCTACACCTTC
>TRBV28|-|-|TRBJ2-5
CASISYAGETQYF
TGTGCCAGCATCTCCTACGCGGGGGAGACCCAGTACTTC
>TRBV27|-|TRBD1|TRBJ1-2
CASSRDRNYGYTF
TGTGCCAGCAGCCGGGACAGGAACTATGGCTACACCTTC
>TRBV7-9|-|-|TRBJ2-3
CASSWLGDTQYF
TGTGCCAGCAGCTGGTTGGGCGATACGCAGTATTTT
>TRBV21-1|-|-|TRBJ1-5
CASSKVSAGDQPQHF
TGTGCCAGCAGCAAAGTCTCGGCGGGAGATCAGCCCCAGCATTTT
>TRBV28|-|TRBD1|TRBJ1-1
CASKSGGADAFF
TGTGCCAGCAAATCAGGGGGCGCGGATGCTTTCTTT
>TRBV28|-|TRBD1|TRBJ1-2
CASTGTVYGYTF
TGTGCCAGCACGGGGACAGTCTATGGCTACACCTTC
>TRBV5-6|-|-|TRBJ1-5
CASSLGGQGPQHF
TGTGCCAGCAGCTTGGGAGGGCAAGGGCCCCAGCATTTT
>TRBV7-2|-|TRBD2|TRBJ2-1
CASSLGVASGGSGQFF
TGTGCCAGCAGCTTAGGGGTGGCTAGCGGGGGGAGTGGGCAGTTCTTC
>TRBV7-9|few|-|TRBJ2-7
CASSLERVYEQYF
TGTGCCAGCAGCTTAGAACGGGTCTACGAGCAGTACTTC
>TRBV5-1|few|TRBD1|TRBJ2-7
CASSLVTGVEQYF
TGCGCCAGCAGCTTGGTGACAGGGGTCGAGCAGTACTTC
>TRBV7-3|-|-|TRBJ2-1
CASSLTYTEEQFF
TGTGCCAGCAGCTTGACTTACACTGAGGAGCAGTTCTTC
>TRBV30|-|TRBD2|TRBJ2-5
CAWRPGGPAAQYF
TGTGCCTGGAGACCGGGGGGGCCTGCAGCCCAGTACTTC
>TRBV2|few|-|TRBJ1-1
CASSEYLGGITEAFF
TGTGCCAGCAGTGAATATTTGGGGGGTATAACTGAAGCTTTCTTT
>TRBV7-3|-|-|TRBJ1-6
CASSLEGKDSPLHF
TGTGCCAGCAGCTTGGAGGGTAAAGATTCACCCCTCCACTTT
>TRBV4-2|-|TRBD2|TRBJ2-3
CASSQDPGSGGSTDTQYF
TGTGCCAGCAGCCAAGATCCGGGGTCGGGGGGTAGCACAGATACGCAGTATTTT
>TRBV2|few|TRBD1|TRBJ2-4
CASSGPGTGEAKNIQYF
TGTGCCAGCAGTGGACCCGGGACAGGCGAGGCCAAAAACATTCAGTACTTC
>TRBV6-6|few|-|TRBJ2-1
CASSYGGSYNEQFF
TGTGCCAGCAGTTACGGGGGGTCCTACAATGAGCAGTTCTTC
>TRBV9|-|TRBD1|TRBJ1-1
CASSQLQGGNTEAFF
TGTGCCAGCAGCCAACTACAGGGGGGGAACACTGAAGCTTTCTTT
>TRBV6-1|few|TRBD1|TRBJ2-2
CASTRQGYTGELFF
TGTGCCAGCACCCGACAGGGGTATACCGGGGAGCTGTTTTTT
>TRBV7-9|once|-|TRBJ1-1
CASSPPGGIDTEAFF
TGTGCCAGCAGCCCCCCGGGGGGTATTGACACTGAAGCTTTCTTT
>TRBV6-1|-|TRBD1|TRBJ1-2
CASSERGRDGYTF
TGTGCCAGCAGTGAAAGGGGGCGCGATGGCTACACCTTC
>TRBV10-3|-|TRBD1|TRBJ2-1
CAISAGWTGRDEQFF
TGTGCCATCAGTGCGGGCTGGACAGGGCGAGATGAGCAGTTCTTC
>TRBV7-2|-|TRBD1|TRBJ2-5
CASSSDRLETQYF
TGTGCCAGCAGTTCGGACAGGTTAGAGACCCAGTACTTC
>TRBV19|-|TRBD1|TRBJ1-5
CASSVPGTGRINNQPQHF
TGTGCCAGTAGCGTCCCCGGGACAGGGAGAATTAACAATCAGCCCCAGCATTTT
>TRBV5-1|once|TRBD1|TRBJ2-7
CASSKGQGSGEQYF
TGCGCCAGCAGCAAGGGACAGGGAAGCGGCGAGCAGTACTTC
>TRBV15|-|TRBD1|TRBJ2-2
CATSRGDRANGELFF
TGTGCCACCAGCAGGGGCGACAGGGCGAACGGGGAGCTGTTTTTT
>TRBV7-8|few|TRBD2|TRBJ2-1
CASSLDLADREQFF
TGTGCCAGCAGCTTAGATCTAGCGGATCGGGAGCAGTTCTTC
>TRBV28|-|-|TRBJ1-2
CASSFLGGAGDYGYTF
TGTGCCAGCAGTTTCCTCGGTGGGGCGGGGGACTATGGCTACACCTTC
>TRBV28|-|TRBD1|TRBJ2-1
CASSKPGTGYNEQFF
TGTGCCAGCAGTAAACCCGGGACAGGGTACAATGAGCAGTTCTTC
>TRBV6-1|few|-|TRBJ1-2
CASTLGGAINYGYTF
TGTGCCAGCACCCTTGGGGGGGCAATTAACTATGGCTACACCTTC
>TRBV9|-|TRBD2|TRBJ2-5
CASSVENGAGDQETQYF
TGTGCCAGCAGCGTAGAAAATGGAGCGGGGGATCAAGAGACCCAGTACTTC
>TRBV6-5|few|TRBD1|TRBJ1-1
CASSFDRGEAFF
TGTGCCAGCAGTTTCGACAGGGGTGAAGCTTTCTTT
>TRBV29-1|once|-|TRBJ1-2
CSTWGDLYGYTF
TGCAGCACCTGGGGGGATCTCTATGGCTACACCTTC
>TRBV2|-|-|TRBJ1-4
CASSVGGDEKLFF
TGTGCCAGCAGTGTAGGGGGAGATGAAAAACTGTTTTTT
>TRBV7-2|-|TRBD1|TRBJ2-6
CASSFRTGRANVLTF
TGTGCCAGCAGCTTTAGGACAGGGAGGGCCAACGTCCTGACTTTC
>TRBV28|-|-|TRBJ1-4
CASSLNSIGVEKLFF
TGTGCCAGCAGTCTTAATAGTATCGGGGTAGAAAAACTGTTTTTT
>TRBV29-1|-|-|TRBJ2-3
CSVEDLERGDTQYF
TGCAGCGTTGAAGATCTAGAGCGAGGGGATACGCAGTATTTT
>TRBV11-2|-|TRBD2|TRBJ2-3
CASSSGTTPTDTQYF
TGTGCCAGCAGCTCCGGGACTACCCCCACAGATACGCAGTATTTT
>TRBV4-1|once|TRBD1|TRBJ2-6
CASSLGQGSGANVLTF
TGCGCCAGCAGCCTCGGACAGGGCTCTGGGGCCAACGTCCTGACTTTC
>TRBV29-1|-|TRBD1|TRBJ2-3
CSVLSTGGSDTQYF
TGCAGCGTTCTATCGACAGGGGGGTCAGATACGCAGTATTTT
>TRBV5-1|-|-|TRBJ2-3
CASSSPGTRGADTQYF
TGCGCCAGCAGCTCTCCCGGGACACGTGGCGCAGATACGCAGTATTTT
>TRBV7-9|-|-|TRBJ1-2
CASSLPGEPYGYTF
TGTGCCAGCAGCTTACCAGGGGAGCCCTATGGCTACACCTTC
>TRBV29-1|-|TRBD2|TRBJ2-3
CTGGGADTQYF
TGCACCGGCGGGGGAGCAGATACGCAGTATTTT
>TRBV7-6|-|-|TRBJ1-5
CASSLGRHF
TGTGCCAGCAGCTTAGGTCGGCATTTT
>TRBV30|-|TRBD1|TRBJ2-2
CAGTGNTGELFF
TGTGCCGGGACAGGGAACACCGGGGAGCTGTTTTTT
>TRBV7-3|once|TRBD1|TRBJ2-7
CASSLFGTGPYEQYF
TGTGCCAGCAGCTTATTCGGGACAGGGCCCTACGAGCAGTACTTC
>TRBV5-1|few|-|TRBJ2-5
CASSTQETQYF
TGCGCCAGCAGCACACAAGAGACCCAGTACTTC
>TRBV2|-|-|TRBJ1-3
CANSDGAMTGNTIYF
TGTGCCAACAGTGATGGGGCGATGACTGGAAACACCATATATTTT
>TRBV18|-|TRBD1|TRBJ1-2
CASSPIAGTGELVNYGYTF
TGTGCCAGCTCACCAATAGCTGGGACAGGGGAACTAGTAAACTATGGCTACACCTTC